The text below deals with one T cell receptor (beta chain). The sample originates from a study of T cells in women clearing cervical HPV infection. Assay used: immunoSEQ multiplex PCR; TCRdb lists only in-frame clones, some missing. Recorded for this sample: approximately 31,000 clones. The sample comprised blood buffy coat. The receptor comes from a woman aged 18 to 75 with a cervical HPV16 infection that either progressed to CIN3+ or cleared (not recorded which).

CDR3 residues: CASSGPRDRDREAFF. The covered CDR3 bases are TGTGCCAGCAGTGGACCACGGGACAGGGACCGTGAA. The V gene is TRBV6-2 or TRBV6-3, the J gene TRBJ1-1, with TRBD1 matching 9 bases. The CDR3 end falls 3 residues outside the read, so it is completed with the germline J gene. V was pared by 5 bases and J by 7 bases, with 11 bases of the junction left unmatched. The CDR3 length is 15 residues. Per germline, CDR1 MNHEY and CDR2 SVGEGT.